Shown below are 3 T cell receptor beta chains from a single sample sequenced in a study of radiotherapy plus CTLA-4 blockade in lung cancer. The repertoire was sequenced with immunoSEQ multiplex PCR; TCRdb's copy has only in-frame clones and lacks some. The top ten clones hold 0.79% of a sample with about 80,000 clones, under 90% of them seen once. The sample here was peripheral blood, taken from a patient treated with radiotherapy plus ipilimumab. Receptors originate from a human donor with non-small cell lung cancer who had stable disease on radiotherapy plus ipilimumab.

This rearrangement joins TRBV9 to TRBJ1-4; D ambiguous. Germline V CDR1 and CDR2: SGDLS, YYNGEE. V gave up 0 bases and J gave up 4 bases, with 10 bases separating them. The CDR3 spans 15 residues. The CDR3 sequence: CASSVGGGSNEKLFF. In DNA form, the CDR3 reads TGTGCCAGCAGCGTAGGTGGCGGAAGTAATGAAAAACTGTTTTTT.

The V call is TRBV6-5, the J call TRBJ1-5; no clear D gene. V lost 0 bases and J 6 bases, leaving 6 bases between the germline ends. The CDR3 has 13 residues. Germline CDR1 and CDR2: MNHEY and SVGAGI. CDR3: CASSYSISQPQHF. As DNA, the CDR3 is TGTGCCAGCAGTTACTCGATTAGTCAGCCCCAGCATTTT.

This chain links TRBV27 with TRBJ1-4; a possible D gene is TRBD1 (5 bases). V lost 5 bases and J 5 bases, leaving 15 bases between the germline ends. This CDR3 spans 15 amino acids. Germline CDR1 and CDR2: MNHEY and SMNVEV (reference sequence). The CDR3 here is CASSRRTQKNEKLFF. The CDR3 nucleotides read TGTGCCAGCAGTAGGCGGACACAAAAGAATGAAAAACTGTTTTTT.